One TCR beta chain is described in this entry. The antigen is unknown. The germline V gene encodes CDR1 SGHRS and CDR2 YFSETQ. There are 15 residues in the CDR3. J gave up 8 bases and V 1 base, and 8 bases lay outside the gene matches. This sample was included in a study of tumor-infiltrating lymphocytes in localized non-small cell lung cancer. Libraries were prepared by immunoSEQ multiplex PCR; TCRdb keeps only in-frame clonotypes and omits some of them. The table records about 16,000 clones, almost 70% of them present only once. Study-wide results and limits: Technical variation could not be separated from intratumor heterogeneity here.

The chain employs TRBV5-1 and TRBJ2-1; 8 nucleotides line up with TRBD2. What was sequenced was lung tumor tissue. The receptor's source is a human donor with non-small cell lung cancer. The DNA for the CDR3 is TGCGCCAGCAGCTTGCTATTAGCGGGAACGGATGAGCAGTTCTTC. It specifies CASSLLLAGTDEQFF. Combining the CDR3 with reference TRBV5-1 and TRBJ2-1 gives the whole variable domain KAGVTQTPRYLIKTRGQQVTLSCSPISGHRSVSWYQQTPGQGLQFLFEYFSETQRNKGNFPGRFSGRQFSNSRSEMNVSTLELGDSALYLCASSLLLAGTDEQFFGPGTRLTVL.